This T cell receptor (beta chain) was identified during a study of breast tumors, draining lymph nodes, adjacent tissues (dated by TCRdb to 2015 to 2016). Looking at the study overall: The study compared TCR beta repertoires across tumor, adjacent nontumor tissue and axillary lymph nodes from breast cancer patients. The study aimed to assess the relationships and possible T-cell exchange between tumor, surrounding tissue and draining lymph node repertoires in human breast cancer.

Sequencing relied on an Illumina HiSeq 2000. TCR beta chain libraries were generated through multiplex PCR amplification. The amplified TCR beta chain products were analyzed by high-throughput sequencing. TCRdb redid the processing of the public reads, applying fastp at Q25 and MiXCR, and retained in-frame beta chains. Every distinct CDR3 protein forms one entry, paired with its most common genes and DNA. The sample profile shows approximately 130,000 distinct CDR3 sequences; 20% to 25% of them were found once. The ten largest account for more than 2.5% of the sample. Including cysteine and phenylalanine, the CDR3 has 18 amino acids. Of all the DNA, just the CDR3 is kept, 54 bases in frame from base 1. Relative to germline, V is missing 3 bases and J is missing 0 bases, with 12 bases of the junction outside any gene match. The germline V gene (reference sequence) sets CDR1 to DFQATT and CDR2 to SNEGSKA.

Lymph node samples came from the axillary draining lymph nodes of breast cancer patients. Remarks on this clonotype: There is no known antigen for this receptor. Base qualities are not provided; no much larger clone lies one nucleotide away.

General study outcomes and caveats: In luminal-like breast cancer, tumor and nontumor tissue repertoires resembled each other significantly more than in basal-like breast cancer. Rather than being directly demonstrated, the conclusion that tumor T cells originate in lymph nodes was presented as consistent with a hypothesis. A scenario in which most tumor T cells derive from the lymph node and then expand within tumor tissue was judged to be consistent with the data. T-cell repertoire diversity in tumors was found to be lower than in lymph nodes but higher than in nontumor tissue, and preferential V and J gene usage was observed.

Sequences were obtained from axillary lymph node tissue. The receptor chain draws on TRBV20-1 and TRBJ2-4; the central 9 bases match TRBD2. This clonotype originated in a female donor with breast cancer. Some clones in this sample may be carry-over from other donors' samples. CDR3 protein: CSARGFSGSLLAKNIQYF. The DNA reads as follows: TGCAGTGCTAGGGGCTTTAGCGGGAGCCTTCTAGCCAAAAACATTCAGTACTTC.